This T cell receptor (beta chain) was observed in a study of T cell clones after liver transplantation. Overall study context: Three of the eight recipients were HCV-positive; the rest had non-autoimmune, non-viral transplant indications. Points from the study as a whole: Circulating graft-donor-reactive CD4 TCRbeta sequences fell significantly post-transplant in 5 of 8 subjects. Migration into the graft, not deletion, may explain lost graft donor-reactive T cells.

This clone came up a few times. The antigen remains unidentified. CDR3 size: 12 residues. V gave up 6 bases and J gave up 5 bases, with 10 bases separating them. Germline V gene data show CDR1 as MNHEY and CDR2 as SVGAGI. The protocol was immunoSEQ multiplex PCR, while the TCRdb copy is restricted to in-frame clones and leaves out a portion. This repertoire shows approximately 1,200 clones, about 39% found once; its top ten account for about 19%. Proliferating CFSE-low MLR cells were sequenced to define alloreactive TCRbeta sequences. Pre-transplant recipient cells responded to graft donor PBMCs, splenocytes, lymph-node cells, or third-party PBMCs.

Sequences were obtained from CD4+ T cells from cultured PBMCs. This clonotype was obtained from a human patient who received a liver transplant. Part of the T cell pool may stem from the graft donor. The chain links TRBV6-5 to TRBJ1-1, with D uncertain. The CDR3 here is CASRTLGTEAFF. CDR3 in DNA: TGTGCCAGCAGAACACTTGGGACTGAAGCTTTCTTT.